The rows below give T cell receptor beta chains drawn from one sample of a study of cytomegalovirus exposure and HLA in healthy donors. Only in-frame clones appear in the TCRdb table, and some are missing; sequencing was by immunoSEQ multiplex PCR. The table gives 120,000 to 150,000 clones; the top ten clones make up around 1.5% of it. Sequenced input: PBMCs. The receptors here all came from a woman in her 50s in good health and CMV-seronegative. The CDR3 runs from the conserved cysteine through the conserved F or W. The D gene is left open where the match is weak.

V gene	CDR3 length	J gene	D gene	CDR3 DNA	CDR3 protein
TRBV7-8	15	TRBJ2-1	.	TGTGCCAGCACCCATAGCGGACTAATGAGCGGGGAGCAGTTCTTC	CASTHSGLMSGEQFF
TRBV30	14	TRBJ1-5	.	TGTGCCTGGAGTGTAGGGCAGGGAAAGCAGCCCCAGCATTTT	CAWSVGQGKQPQHF
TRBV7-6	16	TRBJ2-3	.	TGTGCCAGCAGCGGGGGACTCTCCCTGGGCACAGATACGCAGTATTTT	CASSGGLSLGTDTQYF
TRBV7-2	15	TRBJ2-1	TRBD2	TGTGCCAGCAGCTTAGTAGCGGGAGGGCCCAATGAGCAGTTCTTC	CASSLVAGGPNEQFF
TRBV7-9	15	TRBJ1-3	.	TGTGCCAGCAGCTTAGGGACAATCTCTGGAAACACCATATATTTT	CASSLGTISGNTIYF
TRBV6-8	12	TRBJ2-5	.	TGTGCCAGCAGTTCCGGGGTTTTGGCCCAGTACTTC	CASSSGVLAQYF
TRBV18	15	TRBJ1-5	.	TGTGCCAGCTCACCACCGGGCGCGTTTTCCCAGCCCCAGCATTTT	CASSPPGAFSQPQHF
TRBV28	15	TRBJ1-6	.	TGTGCCAGCAGTTTGGGTCCGGGAACACATTCACCCCTCCACTTT	CASSLGPGTHSPLHF
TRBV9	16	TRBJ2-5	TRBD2	TGTGCCAGCAGCGTAGGGGTAGCGGGGGGCCAAGAGACCCAGTACTTC	CASSVGVAGGQETQYF
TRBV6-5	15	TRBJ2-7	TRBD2	TGTGCCAGCAGTCCACCCATAGCGGGAGCGGGTGAGCAGTACTTC	CASSPPIAGAGEQYF
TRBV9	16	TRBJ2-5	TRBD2	TGTGCCAGCAGCGTAACTAGCGGGGGGGATGGAGAGACCCAGTACTTC	CASSVTSGGDGETQYF
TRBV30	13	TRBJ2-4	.	TGTGCCTGGACGCAGGGGCTGAGGAACATTCAGTACTTC	CAWTQGLRNIQYF
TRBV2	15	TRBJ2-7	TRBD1	TGTGCCAGCAATCCGGTGAGGGACAGGGGGCACGAGCAGTACTTC	CASNPVRDRGHEQYF
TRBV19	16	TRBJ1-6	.	TGTGCCAGTAGTATCTTGGGGGGGCTTTCTCATTCACCCCTCCACTTT	CASSILGGLSHSPLHF
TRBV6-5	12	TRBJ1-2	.	TGTGCCAGCGGTGGACACGAGTTCCGTTACACCTTC	CASGGHEFRYTF
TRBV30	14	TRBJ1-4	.	TGTGCCTGGAATCCCGGGTCGGCTAATGAAAAACTGTTTTTT	CAWNPGSANEKLFF
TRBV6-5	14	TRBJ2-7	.	TGTGCCAGCAGGGGGGGGCAGGGGCCCCTTAAGCAGTACTTC	CASRGGQGPLKQYF
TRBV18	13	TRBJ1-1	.	TGTGCCAGCTCCGTAGTTGAACACACTGAAGCTTTCTTT	CASSVVEHTEAFF
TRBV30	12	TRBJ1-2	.	TGTGCCTGGAGCGGGGGACCCTATGGCTACACCTTC	CAWSGGPYGYTF
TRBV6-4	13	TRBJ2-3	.	TGTGCCAGCAGTCCATCTCCGGCAGATACGCAGTATTTT	CASSPSPADTQYF
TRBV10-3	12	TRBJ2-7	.	TGTGCCATCAGTGAAGGGGGCGGGGACGGTTACTTC	CAISEGGGDGYF
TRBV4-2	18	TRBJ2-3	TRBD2	TGTGCCAGCAGCCAAGTTCGAGAGGCGGGAGGGCTCCCAGATACGCAGTATTTT	CASSQVREAGGLPDTQYF